This note documents a single T cell receptor beta chain sequence. Its antigen is undetermined. The trim removed 4 bases at V and 1 base at J, leaving 8 bases unmatched. The CDR3 loop spans 16 amino acids. TCRdb analysed the reads with MiXCR anew, one entry per CDR3 protein. This sample yields about 480,000 distinct CDR3 sequences, of which around a third are seen a single time; about 17% belongs to the top ten. This specimen belongs to a study of T cell repertoires in cytomegalovirus infection. As for the study in general: From public TCR beta signatures came an indication of both CMV infection and matching HLA type. Findings and limits, study-wide: The response measured ex vivo was dominated by TCR beta clonotypes (HLA-C-restricted and CMV-specific).

The gene calls are TRBV12-3 or TRBV12-4 and TRBJ2-5; 8 nucleotides match TRBD2. The specimen comprised cultured PBMCs, sampled from culture after CMV antigen stimulation. This TCR derives from a human donor in good health (CMV status not recorded). Some clones in this sample may be carry-over from other donors' samples. DNA for the CDR3: TGTGCCAGCAGTTCCTCACTAGCGGTCCTCCAAGAGACCCAGTACTTC. It yields the protein CASSSSLAVLQETQYF.